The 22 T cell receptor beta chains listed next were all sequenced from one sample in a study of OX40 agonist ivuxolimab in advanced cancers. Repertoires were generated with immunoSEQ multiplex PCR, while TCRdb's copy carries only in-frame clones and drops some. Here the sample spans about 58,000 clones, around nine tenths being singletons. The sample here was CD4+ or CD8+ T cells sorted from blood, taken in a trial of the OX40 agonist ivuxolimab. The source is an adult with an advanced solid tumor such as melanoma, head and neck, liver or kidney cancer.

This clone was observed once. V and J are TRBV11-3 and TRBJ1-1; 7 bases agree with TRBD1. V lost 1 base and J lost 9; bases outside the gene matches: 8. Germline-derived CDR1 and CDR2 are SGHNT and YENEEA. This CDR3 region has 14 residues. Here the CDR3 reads CASSLAGTELQAFF. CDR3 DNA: TGTGCCAGCAGCTTAGCCGGGACAGAGTTGCAAGCTTTCTTT.

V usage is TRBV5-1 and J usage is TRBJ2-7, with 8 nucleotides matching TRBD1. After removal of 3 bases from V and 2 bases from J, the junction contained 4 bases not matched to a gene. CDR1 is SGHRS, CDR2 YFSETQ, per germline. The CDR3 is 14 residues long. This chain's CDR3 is CASSSGGSTYEQYF. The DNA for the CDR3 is TGCGCCAGCAGCTCAGGGGGCAGCACCTACGAGCAGTACTTC.

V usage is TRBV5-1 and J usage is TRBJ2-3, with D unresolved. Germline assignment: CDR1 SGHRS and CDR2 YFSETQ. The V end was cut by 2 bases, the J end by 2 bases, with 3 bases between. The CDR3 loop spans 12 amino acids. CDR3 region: CASSFDTDTQYF. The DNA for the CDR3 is TGCGCCAGCAGCTTCGACACAGATACGCAGTATTTT.

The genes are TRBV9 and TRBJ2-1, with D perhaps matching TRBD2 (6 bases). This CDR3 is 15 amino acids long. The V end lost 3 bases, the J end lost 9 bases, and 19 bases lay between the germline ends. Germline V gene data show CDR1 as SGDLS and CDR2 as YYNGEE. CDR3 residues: CASSGTSGPTSEQFF. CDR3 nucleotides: TGTGCCAGCAGCGGCACGAGCGGGCCCACAAGTGAGCAGTTCTTC.

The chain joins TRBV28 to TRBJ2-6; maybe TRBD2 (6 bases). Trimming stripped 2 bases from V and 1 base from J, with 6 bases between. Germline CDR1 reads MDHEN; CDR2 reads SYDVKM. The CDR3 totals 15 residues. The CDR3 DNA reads TGTGCCAGCAGTTTAGGGGGGTCTGGGGCCAACGTCCTGACTTTC. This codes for CASSLGGSGANVLTF.

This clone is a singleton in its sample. The CDR3 region is CASSLGSIPYEQYF. DNA for the CDR3: TGTGCCAGCAGTTTAGGGTCTATCCCCTACGAGCAGTACTTC. V usage is TRBV27 and J usage is TRBJ2-7; D is uncertain. V gave up 2 bases and J gave up 2 bases, with 10 bases separating them. This CDR3 is 14 amino acids long. Germline CDR1 MNHEY, CDR2 SMNVEV (reference sequence).

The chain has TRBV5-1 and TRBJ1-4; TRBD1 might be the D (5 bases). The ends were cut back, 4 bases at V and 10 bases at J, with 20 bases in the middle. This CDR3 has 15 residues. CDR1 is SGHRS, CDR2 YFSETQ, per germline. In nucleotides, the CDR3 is TGCGCCAGCAGCCAGGATGGTATGGGTGGGGGAAAACTGTTTTTT. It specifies CASSQDGMGGGKLFF.

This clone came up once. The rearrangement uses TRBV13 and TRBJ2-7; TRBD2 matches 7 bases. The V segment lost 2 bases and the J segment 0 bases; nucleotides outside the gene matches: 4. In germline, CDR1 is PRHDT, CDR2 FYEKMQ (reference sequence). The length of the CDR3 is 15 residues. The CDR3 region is CASSLRGDGSYEQYF. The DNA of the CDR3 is TGTGCCAGCAGCTTACGGGGGGACGGCTCCTACGAGCAGTACTTC.

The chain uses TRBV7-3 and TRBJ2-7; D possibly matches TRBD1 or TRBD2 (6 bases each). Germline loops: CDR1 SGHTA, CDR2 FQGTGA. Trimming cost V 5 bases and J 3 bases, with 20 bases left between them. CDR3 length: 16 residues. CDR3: CASSPRGRGPLYEQYF. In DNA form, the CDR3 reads TGTGCCAGCAGCCCCCGGGGGCGGGGCCCCCTCTACGAGCAGTACTTC.

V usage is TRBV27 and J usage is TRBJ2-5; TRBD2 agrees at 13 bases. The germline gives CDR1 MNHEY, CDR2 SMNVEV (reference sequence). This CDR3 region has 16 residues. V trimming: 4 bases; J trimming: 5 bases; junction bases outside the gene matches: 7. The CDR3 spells CASSYLTSGRRETQYF. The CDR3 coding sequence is TGTGCCAGCAGTTACCTGACTAGCGGGAGGAGGGAGACCCAGTACTTC.

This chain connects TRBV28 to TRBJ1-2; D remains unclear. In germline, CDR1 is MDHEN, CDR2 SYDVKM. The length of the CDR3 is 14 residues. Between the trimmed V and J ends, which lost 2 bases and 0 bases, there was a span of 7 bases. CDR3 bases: TGTGCCAGCAGTTTAGGGGTAACTAACTATGGCTACACCTTC. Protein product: CASSLGVTNYGYTF.

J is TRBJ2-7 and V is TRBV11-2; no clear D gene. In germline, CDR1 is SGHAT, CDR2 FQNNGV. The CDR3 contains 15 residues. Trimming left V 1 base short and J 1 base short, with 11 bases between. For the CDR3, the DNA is TGTGCCAGCAGCTTAGCGTTGAAGGGTTCCTACGAGCAGTACTTC. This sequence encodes CASSLALKGSYEQYF. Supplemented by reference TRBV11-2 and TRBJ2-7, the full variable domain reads EAGVAQSPRYKIIEKRQSVAFWCNPISGHATLYWYQQILGQGPKLLIQFQNNGVVDDSQLPKDRFSAERLKGVDSTLKIQPAKLEDSAVYLCASSLALKGSYEQYFGPGTRLTVT.

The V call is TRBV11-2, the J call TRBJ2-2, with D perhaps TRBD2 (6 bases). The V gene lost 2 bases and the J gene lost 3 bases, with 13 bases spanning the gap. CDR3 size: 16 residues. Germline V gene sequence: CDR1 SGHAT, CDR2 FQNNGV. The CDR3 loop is CASSLIPPGDTGELFF. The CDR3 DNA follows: TGTGCCAGCAGCTTAATCCCCCCGGGGGACACCGGGGAGCTGTTTTTT.

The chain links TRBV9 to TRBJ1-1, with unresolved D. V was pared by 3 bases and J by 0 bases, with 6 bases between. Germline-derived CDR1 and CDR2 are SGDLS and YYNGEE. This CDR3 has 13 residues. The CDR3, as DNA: TGTGCCAGCAGCGCTCACCTGAACACTGAAGCTTTCTTT. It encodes CASSAHLNTEAFF.

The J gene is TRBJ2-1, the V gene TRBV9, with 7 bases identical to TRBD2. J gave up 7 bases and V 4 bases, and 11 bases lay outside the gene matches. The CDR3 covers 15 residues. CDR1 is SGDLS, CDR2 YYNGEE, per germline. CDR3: CASSLGEGLGNEQFF. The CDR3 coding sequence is TGTGCCAGCAGCCTGGGGGAGGGCCTGGGGAATGAGCAGTTCTTC.

As DNA, the CDR3 is TGTGCCAGCAGCCAAGTTCTCAGGGGGCCGTCTAATGAAAAACTGTTTTTT. It codes for CASSQVLRGPSNEKLFF. The chain employs TRBV14 and TRBJ1-4; TRBD1 agrees at 8 bases. CDR3 length equals 17 residues. CDR1 is SGHDN and CDR2 is FVKESK in the germline V gene. The trim removed 1 base at V and 3 bases at J, leaving 7 bases unmatched. The full variable domain, completed using reference TRBV14 and TRBJ1-4, is EAGVTQFPSHSVIEKGQTVTLRCDPISGHDNLYWYRRVMGKEIKFLLHFVKESKQDESGMPNNRFLAERTGGTYSTLKVQPAELEDSGVYFCASSQVLRGPSNEKLFFGSGTQLSVL.

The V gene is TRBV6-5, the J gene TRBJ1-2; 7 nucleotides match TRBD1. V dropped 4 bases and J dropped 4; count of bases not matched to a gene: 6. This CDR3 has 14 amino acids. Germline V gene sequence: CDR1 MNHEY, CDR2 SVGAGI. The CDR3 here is CASSSLTGSYGYTF. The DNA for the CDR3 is TGTGCCAGCAGTTCATTGACAGGGAGCTATGGCTACACCTTC.

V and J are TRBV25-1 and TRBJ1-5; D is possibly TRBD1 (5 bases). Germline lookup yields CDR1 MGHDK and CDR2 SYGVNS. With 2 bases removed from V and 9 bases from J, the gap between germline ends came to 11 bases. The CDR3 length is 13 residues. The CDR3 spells CASSEGPGGPQHF. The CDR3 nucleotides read TGTGCCAGCAGTGAAGGGCCGGGGGGGCCCCAGCATTTT.

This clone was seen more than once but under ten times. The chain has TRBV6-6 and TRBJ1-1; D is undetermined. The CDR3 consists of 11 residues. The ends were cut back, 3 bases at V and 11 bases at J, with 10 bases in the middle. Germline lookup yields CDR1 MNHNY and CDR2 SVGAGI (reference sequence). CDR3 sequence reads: CASSYEVEAFF. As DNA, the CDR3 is TGTGCCAGCAGTTATGAGGTAGAGGCTTTCTTT.

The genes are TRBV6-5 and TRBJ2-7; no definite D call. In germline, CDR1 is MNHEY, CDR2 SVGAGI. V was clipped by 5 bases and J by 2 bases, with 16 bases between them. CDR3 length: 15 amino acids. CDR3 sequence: CASSLRFWVPYEQYF. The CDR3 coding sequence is TGTGCCAGCAGTCTCAGATTTTGGGTACCCTACGAGCAGTACTTC.

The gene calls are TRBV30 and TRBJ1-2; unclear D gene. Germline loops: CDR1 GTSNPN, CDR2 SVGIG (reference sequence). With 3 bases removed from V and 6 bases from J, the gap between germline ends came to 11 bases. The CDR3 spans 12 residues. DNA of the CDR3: TGTGCCTGGAGCGCCTTAAGCGATGGCTACACCTTC. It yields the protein CAWSALSDGYTF.

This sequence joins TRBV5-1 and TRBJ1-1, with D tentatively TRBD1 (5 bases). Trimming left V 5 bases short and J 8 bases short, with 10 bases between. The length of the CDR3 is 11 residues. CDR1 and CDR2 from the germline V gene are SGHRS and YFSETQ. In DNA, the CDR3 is TGCGCCAGCAGTACAGGCGAAGAAGCTTTCTTT. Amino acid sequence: CASSTGEEAFF.